This T cell receptor beta chain was identified during a study of cytomegalovirus exposure and HLA in healthy donors. PCR employed 60 Vbeta and 13 Jbeta primers. The protocol was immunoSEQ multiplex PCR, while the TCRdb copy is restricted to in-frame clones and leaves out a portion. This table has approximately 180,000 clones, roughly four fifths appearing once. The study's findings and limits: DRB1 showed the most TCR associations and HLA-C the fewest in a later analysis, as rates varied by HLA locus. In most subjects, TCR beta sequences reportedly gave accurate predictions of HLA-A and HLA-B alleles. The sole available immune exposure information was CMV serostatus. Researchers reported from a later analysis that most CMV-associated TCR beta chains appeared HLA-restricted.

Details on this clone: Its target is unknown.

In germline, CDR1 is SGHTA, CDR2 FQGTGA. This CDR3 has 12 amino acids. The V end lost 8 bases, the J end lost 6 bases, and 13 bases lay between the germline ends. The TCR was taken from a woman aged 18-29 years in good health and CMV-seropositive. The chain combines TRBV7-3 with TRBJ1-2; D remains ambiguous. The sequencing sample was made of PBMCs. This CDR3 is CASLGQVDGYTF. In nucleotides, the CDR3 is TGTGCCAGCCTTGGGCAGGTGGATGGCTACACCTTC. The whole variable domain, filled in from reference TRBV7-3 and TRBJ1-2, reads GAGVSQTPSNKVTEKGKYVELRCDPISGHTALYWYRQSLGQGPEFLIYFQGTGAADDSGLPNDRFFAVRPEGSVSTLKIQRTERGDSAVYLCASLGQVDGYTFGSGTRLTVV.